A selection of T cell receptor beta chains follows, all from one sample in a study of read filtering for tumor transcriptome and immune sequencing. TCRdb independently ran MiXCR on the reads; one entry per CDR3 protein. The sample consists of nearly 60,000 distinct CDR3 sequences, 12% of them appearing once. The sequenced material came from a population of CD138-negative cells sorted from bone marrow. These TCRs come from a donor over 35 with multiple myeloma. Both conserved end residues are part of each CDR3. D genes are given only for firm matches. Rows give clone size only sometimes, using once, few, many, or a class for an expanded clone.

v_gene	d_gene	j_gene	abundance	CDR3aa	CDR3nt
TRBV11-1	TRBD1	TRBJ1-1	many	CASSTRQGMNTEAFF	TGTGCCAGCAGCACACGACAGGGGATGAACACTGAAGCTTTCTTT
TRBV18	.	TRBJ2-7	many	CASSPTDSSYEQYF	TGTGCCAGCTCACCAACGGACAGTAGCTACGAGCAGTACTTC
TRBV5-1	TRBD1	TRBJ1-5	many	CASSLGTGVGQPQHF	TGCGCCAGCAGCTTGGGGACAGGCGTTGGACAGCCCCAGCATTTT
TRBV5-1	TRBD1	TRBJ2-1	many	CASSQTRDRGRNEQFF	TGCGCCAGCAGCCAAACTCGGGACAGGGGCCGCAATGAGCAGTTCTTC
TRBV5-1	.	TRBJ2-3	many	CASTSSIGTDTQYF	TGCGCCAGCACCTCCTCCATTGGCACAGATACGCAGTATTTT
TRBV10-3	TRBD1	TRBJ1-1	many	CATLQGVATEAFF	TGTGCCACCTTACAGGGGGTAGCCACTGAAGCTTTCTTT
TRBV5-5	.	TRBJ1-3	few	CASSLSSMGGVPAGNTIYF	TGTGCCAGCAGCTTGAGTTCAATGGGTGGGGTCCCGGCTGGAAACACCATATATTTT
TRBV30	.	TRBJ1-2	many	CAWSVTAGFYGYTF	TGTGCCTGGAGTGTAACGGCAGGGTTCTATGGCTACACCTTC
TRBV12-3/TRBV12-4	.	TRBJ2-2	few	CASSLAGGPNTGELFF	TGTGCCAGCAGCCTAGCTGGGGGGCCAAACACCGGGGAGCTGTTTTTT
TRBV28	.	TRBJ2-7	many	CASSEPGASSYEQYF	TGTGCCAGCAGTGAACCAGGGGCTAGCTCCTACGAGCAGTACTTC
TRBV6-5	TRBD1	TRBJ1-1	many	CASSYSDREGFGAFF	TGTGCCAGCAGTTACTCGGACAGGGAAGGATTCGGGGCTTTCTTT
TRBV7-2	.	TRBJ2-7	many	CASSLPTSYEQYF	TGTGCCAGCAGCCTACCGACGAGCTACGAGCAGTACTTC
TRBV5-1	TRBD1	TRBJ2-1	many	CASSKQGVDEQFF	TGCGCCAGCAGTAAACAGGGGGTGGATGAGCAGTTCTTC
TRBV4-1	.	TRBJ2-5	many	CASSLTRAYQETQYF	TGCGCCAGCAGCCTCACTAGGGCCTACCAAGAGACCCAGTACTTC
TRBV23-1	TRBD2	TRBJ2-1	.	CAGSHPGGLGSYNEQFF	TGCGCCGGCAGTCACCCCGGGGGGTTGGGTTCTTACAATGAGCAGTTCTTC
TRBV3-1	.	TRBJ2-4	many	CASTSGLLAKNIQYF	TGTGCCAGCACCTCTGGGCTGCTAGCCAAAAACATTCAGTACTTC
TRBV11-2	.	TRBJ2-3	many	CASSLVAPDTQYF	TGTGCCAGCAGCTTAGTTGCCCCAGATACGCAGTATTTT